This T cell receptor (beta chain) is drawn from a study of blood T cell repertoires in COVID-19. As for the study in general: Samples representing acute and convalescent COVID-19 were sourced from the United States, Italy and Spain. T cells, B-cell-depleted T cells, or PBMCs provided the cDNA or gDNA that served as material.

The V and J ends lost 2 bases and 5 bases, in that order; junction bases with no gene match: 5. The germline CDR1 and CDR2 sequences are SGHAT and FQDESV (reference sequence). This CDR3 comprises 14 residues. How the authors handled the data: From reference gene primer amplification, estimates of nucleated cell counts were derived. Profiling relied on immunoSEQ multiplex PCR, and the TCRdb table lists in-frame clones only, not all of them. That table supplies the V and J calls and clone size; D and trimming were determined from the DNA. The table includes about 70,000 clones, about nine tenths detected once.

This TCR came from a man in his fifties or sixties with active COVID-19. The chain has TRBV11-1 and TRBJ2-7, with 8 nucleotides matching TRBD2. Sequencing was done on a sample of peripheral blood. The CDR3 coding sequence is TGTGCCAGCAGCTTAAGCGGGGGACGCCACGAGCAGTACTTC. Translation gives CASSLSGGRHEQYF.